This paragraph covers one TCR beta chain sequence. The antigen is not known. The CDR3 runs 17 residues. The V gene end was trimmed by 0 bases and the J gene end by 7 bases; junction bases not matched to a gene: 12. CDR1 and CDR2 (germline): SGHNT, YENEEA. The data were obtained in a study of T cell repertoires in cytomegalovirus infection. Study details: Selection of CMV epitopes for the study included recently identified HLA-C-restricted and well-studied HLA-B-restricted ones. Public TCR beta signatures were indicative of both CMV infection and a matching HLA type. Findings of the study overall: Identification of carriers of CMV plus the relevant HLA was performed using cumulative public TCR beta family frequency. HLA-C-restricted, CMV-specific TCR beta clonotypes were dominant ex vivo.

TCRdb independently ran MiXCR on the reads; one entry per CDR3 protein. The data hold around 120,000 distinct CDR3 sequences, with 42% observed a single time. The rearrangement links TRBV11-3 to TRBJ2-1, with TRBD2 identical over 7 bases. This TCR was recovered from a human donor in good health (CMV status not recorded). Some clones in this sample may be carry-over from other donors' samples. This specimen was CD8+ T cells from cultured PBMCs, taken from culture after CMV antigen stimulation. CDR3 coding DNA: TGTGCCAGCAGCTTAGATCAGGCTAGCGGTTTAGGGAATGAGCAGTTCTTC. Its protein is CASSLDQASGLGNEQFF.